Listed below are T cell receptor beta chains from one sample, sequenced in a study of human T cells and chemical hapten exposure. TCRdb reprocessed the RACE reads via MiXCR and lists one record per CDR3 protein. The sample has tens of thousands of distinct CDR3 sequences; more than 9% are singletons. This material consisted of whole blood, taken in connection with sensitization to the hapten diphenylcyclopropenone (DPC). The receptors were gathered from a woman aged 50 to 65 with alopecia areata. Some clones in this sample may be carry-over from other donors' samples. Both conserved end residues are part of each CDR3. D genes are given only for firm matches. For some rows the clone size is stated as once, few or many, or as a class when expanded; others skip it.

cdr3_aa | cdr3_nt | clone_size | cdr3_length | d_call | j_call | v_call
CASSEAQGGNSPLHF | TGTGCCAGCAGTGAAGCACAGGGTGGTAATTCACCCCTCCACTTT | many | 15 | . | TRBJ1-6 | TRBV6-1
CASSIGLSYEQYF | TGTGCCAGTAGTATCGGACTGAGCTACGAGCAGTACTTC | many | 13 | . | TRBJ2-7 | TRBV19
CASSLVTDLATDTQYF | TGTGCCAGCAGCTTAGTGACAGATCTCGCCACAGATACGCAGTATTTT | few | 16 | . | TRBJ2-3 | TRBV7-2
CASRRTDPAEAFF | TGTGCCAGCCGGAGGACAGACCCAGCTGAAGCTTTCTTT | . | 13 | . | TRBJ1-1 | TRBV6-5
CASSNRYGYTF | TGTGCCAGTTCAAACCGCTATGGCTACACCTTC | many | 11 | . | TRBJ1-2 | TRBV12-3/TRBV12-4
CASARGEAYEQYF | TGCGCCAGCGCCAGAGGGGAAGCCTACGAGCAGTACTTC | few | 13 | . | TRBJ2-7 | TRBV4-3
CANSLGAGYSSYGYTF | TGCGCCAACAGCTTGGGCGCAGGGTACTCATCCTATGGCTACACCTTC | many | 16 | . | TRBJ1-2 | TRBV5-1
CASSYSLQTQYF | TGTGCCAGCAGTTACTCGTTACAGACCCAGTACTTC | many | 12 | . | TRBJ2-5 | TRBV6-2/TRBV6-3
CASSDRGLGNEQFF | TGTGCCAGCAGTGACAGGGGACTCGGCAATGAGCAGTTCTTC | . | 14 | . | TRBJ2-1 | TRBV2
CASRNRGSPYEQYF | TGTGCCAGCAGGAACAGGGGGTCCCCGTACGAGCAGTACTTC | . | 14 | TRBD1 | TRBJ2-7 | TRBV28
CASSLEVGTSTDTQYF | TGTGCCAGCAGCTTAGAGGTGGGGACTAGCACAGATACGCAGTATTTT | . | 16 | . | TRBJ2-3 | TRBV11-2
CSVGRQDSYEQYF | TGCAGCGTGGGGAGACAGGATTCCTACGAGCAGTACTTC | few | 13 | . | TRBJ2-7 | TRBV29-1
CASSLVIPSQETQYF | TGTGCCAGCAGTTTAGTGATCCCAAGCCAAGAGACCCAGTACTTC | . | 15 | . | TRBJ2-5 | TRBV12-3/TRBV12-4
CASSLYATNEKLFF | TGTGCCAGCAGTTTATACGCAACTAATGAAAAACTGTTTTTT | many | 14 | . | TRBJ1-4 | TRBV28
CASSLSTAGELFF | TGTGCCAGCAGCTTATCGACGGCCGGGGAGCTGTTTTTT | few | 13 | . | TRBJ2-2 | TRBV7-6
CASGGSHGSNTGELFF | TGTGCCAGTGGAGGGTCTCACGGGTCGAACACCGGGGAGCTGTTTTTT | few | 16 | . | TRBJ2-2 | TRBV6-6
CASSPDRGNQPQHF | TGTGCCAGTTCCCCGGACAGGGGTAATCAGCCCCAGCATTTT | few | 14 | TRBD1 | TRBJ1-5 | TRBV6-5
CASSPLPNTIYF | TGTGCCAGCAGTCCTCTTCCAAACACCATATATTTT | . | 12 | . | TRBJ1-3 | TRBV6-6
CASSPITGGKNEQYF | TGTGCCAGCTCACCAATAACAGGGGGCAAGAACGAGCAGTACTTC | many | 15 | TRBD1 | TRBJ2-7 | TRBV18
CASSPSTGDTQYF | TGTGCCAGCAGCCCCTCGACAGGAGATACGCAGTATTTT | few | 13 | . | TRBJ2-3 | TRBV6-2/TRBV6-3
CSAVGVTISLEQYF | TGCAGTGCCGTGGGCGTGACCATATCCCTAGAGCAGTACTTC | few | 14 | . | TRBJ2-7 | TRBV20-1
CASSLAPASGNSPLHF | TGTGCCAGCAGCTTAGCGCCCGCATCTGGGAATTCACCCCTCCACTTT | many | 16 | . | TRBJ1-6 | TRBV7-6
CASSSTRDPTDTQYF | TGCGCCAGCAGCTCAACCCGGGACCCCACAGATACGCAGTATTTT | . | 15 | . | TRBJ2-3 | TRBV5-1
CASRARVFGGGLDEQFF | TGTGCCAGCAGGGCCCGGGTGTTTGGAGGGGGCCTGGATGAGCAGTTCTTC | many | 17 | . | TRBJ2-1 | TRBV6-5
CASSFGLADTQYF | TGTGCCAGCAGCTTCGGACTAGCAGATACGCAGTATTTT | . | 13 | TRBD2 | TRBJ2-3 | TRBV7-6
CASSLAEEATSYEQYF | TGTGCCAGCAGCTTAGCGGAGGAGGCTACCTCCTACGAGCAGTACTTC | few | 16 | . | TRBJ2-7 | TRBV7-9
CASSYDSSDTQYF | TGTGCCAGCAGCTACGACAGCTCGGATACGCAGTATTTT | many | 13 | . | TRBJ2-3 | TRBV7-2
CSASRSGYTYEQYF | TGCAGTGCTAGTCGCAGCGGGTATACCTACGAGCAGTACTTC | few | 14 | . | TRBJ2-7 | TRBV20-1
CASSLRRQPQHF | TGTGCCAGCAGTTTGAGGCGGCAGCCCCAGCATTTT | many | 12 | . | TRBJ1-5 | TRBV28
CATSSNYGYTF | TGTGCCACCTCCTCTAACTATGGCTACACCTTC | few | 11 | . | TRBJ1-2 | TRBV28
CASSTRTQNQPQHF | TGTGCCAGTAGTACCCGGACGCAAAATCAGCCCCAGCATTTT | . | 14 | . | TRBJ1-5 | TRBV19
CASSLWRLAGSDTQYF | TGTGCCAGCAGCTTATGGCGGCTAGCGGGGTCAGATACGCAGTATTTT | few | 16 | TRBD2 | TRBJ2-3 | TRBV7-8
CASSQGIGNTIYF | TGCGCCAGCAGCCAAGGGATTGGAAACACCATATATTTT | . | 13 | . | TRBJ1-3 | TRBV4-1